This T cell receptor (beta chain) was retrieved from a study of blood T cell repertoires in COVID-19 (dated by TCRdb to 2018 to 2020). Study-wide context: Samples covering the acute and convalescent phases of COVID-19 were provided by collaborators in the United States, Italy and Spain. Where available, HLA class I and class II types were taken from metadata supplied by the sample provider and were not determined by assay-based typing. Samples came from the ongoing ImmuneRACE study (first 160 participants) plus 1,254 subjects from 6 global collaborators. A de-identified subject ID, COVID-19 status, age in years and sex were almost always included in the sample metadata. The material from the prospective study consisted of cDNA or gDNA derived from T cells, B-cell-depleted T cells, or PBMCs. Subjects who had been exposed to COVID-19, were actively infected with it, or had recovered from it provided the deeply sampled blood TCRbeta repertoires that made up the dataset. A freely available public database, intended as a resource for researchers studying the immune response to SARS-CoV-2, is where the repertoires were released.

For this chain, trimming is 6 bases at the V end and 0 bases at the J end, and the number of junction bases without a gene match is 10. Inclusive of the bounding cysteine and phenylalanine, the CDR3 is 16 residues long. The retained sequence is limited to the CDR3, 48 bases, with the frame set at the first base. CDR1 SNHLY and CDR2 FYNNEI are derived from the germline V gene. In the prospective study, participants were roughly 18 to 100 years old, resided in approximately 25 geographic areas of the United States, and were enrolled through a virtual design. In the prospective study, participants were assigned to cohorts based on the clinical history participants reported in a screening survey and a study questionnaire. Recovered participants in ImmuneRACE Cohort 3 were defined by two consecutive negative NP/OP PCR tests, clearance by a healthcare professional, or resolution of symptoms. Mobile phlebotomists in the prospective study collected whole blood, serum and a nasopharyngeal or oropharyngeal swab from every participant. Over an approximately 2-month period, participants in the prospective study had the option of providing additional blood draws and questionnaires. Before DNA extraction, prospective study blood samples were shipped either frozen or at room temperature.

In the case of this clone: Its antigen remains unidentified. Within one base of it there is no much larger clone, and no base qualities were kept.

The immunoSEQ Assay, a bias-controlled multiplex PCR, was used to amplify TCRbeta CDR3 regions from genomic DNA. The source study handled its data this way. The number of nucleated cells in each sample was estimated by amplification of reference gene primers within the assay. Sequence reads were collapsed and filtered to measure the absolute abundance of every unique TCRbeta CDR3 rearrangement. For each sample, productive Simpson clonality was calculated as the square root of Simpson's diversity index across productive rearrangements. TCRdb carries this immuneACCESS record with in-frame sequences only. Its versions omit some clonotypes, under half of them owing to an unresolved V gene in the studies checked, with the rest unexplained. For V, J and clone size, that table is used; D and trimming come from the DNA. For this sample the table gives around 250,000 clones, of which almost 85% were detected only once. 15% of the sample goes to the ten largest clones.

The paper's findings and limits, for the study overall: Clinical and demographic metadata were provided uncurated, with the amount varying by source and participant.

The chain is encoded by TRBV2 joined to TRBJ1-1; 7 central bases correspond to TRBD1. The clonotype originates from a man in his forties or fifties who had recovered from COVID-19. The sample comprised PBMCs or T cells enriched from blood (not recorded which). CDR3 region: CASSPIQTGLNTEAFF. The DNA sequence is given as TGTGCCAGCAGCCCGATCCAGACAGGGCTGAACACTGAAGCTTTCTTT.